Described below is a single T cell receptor (beta chain) sequence and its context. Antigen unknown. Repertoires were generated with immunoSEQ multiplex PCR, while TCRdb's copy carries only in-frame clones and drops some. Among around 26,000 clones listed, approximately 93% were seen once. The CDR3 covers 15 residues. In germline, CDR1 is MNHEY, CDR2 SMNVEV (reference sequence). The V end lost 0 bases, the J end lost 4 bases, and 13 bases lay between the germline ends. The sample comes from a study of graft-versus-host responses after intestinal transplantation. About the study: The whole recipient group had anti-thymocyte globulin induction followed by tacrolimus and steroids for 2 to 3 years.

Regarding the study as a whole: High graft-versus-host to host-versus-graft T cell clonal ratios marked allografts of patients with graft-donor macrochimerism. Recipient bone marrow held GvH clones, some seen earlier in ileum or blood. Peak levels of circulating GvH clones tracked with early post-transplant HvG declines.

Sequencing used PBMCs, obtained 156 days after intestinal transplant. The chain recombines TRBV27 with TRBJ2-7; TRBD2 is a possible D gene (7 bases). The sequence was obtained from a human patient who received an intestinal transplant, so some T cells may come from the graft donor. In DNA form, the CDR3 reads TGTGCCAGCAGTTTATCGGGCGGGGGCTTTTACGAGCAGTACTTC. Translated, it gives CASSLSGGGFYEQYF.